Listed below are T cell receptor beta chains from one sample, sequenced in a study of CD8 T cells in ankylosing spondylitis. MiXCR, run by TCRdb on the 5' RACE reads, gives a single entry per CDR3 protein. The table has tens of thousands of distinct CDR3 sequences, under 7.5% seen once. Sequenced sample: synovial fluid, either unsorted or a sorted T cell fraction (not recorded which). Receptors were obtained from a male donor with ankylosing spondylitis. CDR3s include the opening cysteine and the closing phenylalanine or tryptophan. The D gene is left open where the match is weak. A row's size may be missing; if present it is once, few, many or a size class.

clone_size: many; d_call: -; v_call: TRBV6-1; j_call: TRBJ1-2; cdr3_nt: TGTGCCATAGGTGGGGGGATGAACTATGGCTACACCTTC; cdr3_aa: CAIGGGMNYGYTF
clone_size: many; d_call: -; v_call: TRBV29-1; j_call: TRBJ2-1; cdr3_nt: TGCAGCGTTGAAGTGGCGACGGCTATCGGCGATGAGCAGTTCTTC; cdr3_aa: CSVEVATAIGDEQFF
clone_size: many; d_call: -; v_call: TRBV10-1; j_call: TRBJ2-7; cdr3_nt: TGCGCCAGCAGTGAGGACATCCTAACGGAGCAGTACTTC; cdr3_aa: CASSEDILTEQYF
clone_size: many; d_call: TRBD2; v_call: TRBV4-1; j_call: TRBJ2-2; cdr3_nt: TGCGCCAGCAGCCAAGGGATGCTGGGACTAACCACCGGGGAGCTGTTTTTT; cdr3_aa: CASSQGMLGLTTGELFF
clone_size: few; d_call: TRBD1; v_call: TRBV2; j_call: TRBJ1-1; cdr3_nt: TGTGCCAGCAGTGAGCGAGGCGGGACAGGGCTAACTGAAGCTTTCTTT; cdr3_aa: CASSERGGTGLTEAFF
clone_size: many; d_call: -; v_call: TRBV6-5; j_call: TRBJ1-3; cdr3_nt: TGTGCCAGCAGTTACGGGGTTCTAGGCAGCTCTGGAAACACCATATATTTT; cdr3_aa: CASSYGVLGSSGNTIYF
clone_size: few; d_call: TRBD2; v_call: TRBV13; j_call: TRBJ2-7; cdr3_nt: TGTGCCAGCAGCAATAGCCGGGGGGTCTACGAGCAGTACTTC; cdr3_aa: CASSNSRGVYEQYF
clone_size: -; d_call: TRBD1; v_call: TRBV4-3; j_call: TRBJ1-6; cdr3_nt: TGCGCCAGCAGCCAAGATAGCAGGGGGAATTCACCCCTCCACTTT; cdr3_aa: CASSQDSRGNSPLHF
clone_size: many; d_call: TRBD1; v_call: TRBV13; j_call: TRBJ2-2; cdr3_nt: TGTGCCAGCAGCTTCCGCCTAGGACAGGTACAAACCGGGGAGCTGTTTTTT; cdr3_aa: CASSFRLGQVQTGELFF
clone_size: many; d_call: -; v_call: TRBV12-3/TRBV12-4; j_call: TRBJ2-1; cdr3_nt: TGTGCCAGCAGCACTTCTTACAATGAGCAGTTCTTC; cdr3_aa: CASSTSYNEQFF
clone_size: few; d_call: -; v_call: TRBV6-1; j_call: TRBJ2-5; cdr3_nt: TGTGCCAGCAGTCCCATAGGCAGGGGAGAGACCCAGTACTTC; cdr3_aa: CASSPIGRGETQYF
clone_size: many; d_call: -; v_call: TRBV12-3/TRBV12-4; j_call: TRBJ1-6; cdr3_nt: TGTGCCAGCAGTATAGCTACGGGGTCGGATTCACCCCTCCACTTT; cdr3_aa: CASSIATGSDSPLHF
clone_size: -; d_call: -; v_call: TRBV5-8; j_call: TRBJ2-3; cdr3_nt: TGTGCCAGCGGCCCCAAGGACGGCACAGATACGCAGTATTTT; cdr3_aa: CASGPKDGTDTQYF
clone_size: -; d_call: -; v_call: TRBV27; j_call: TRBJ2-5; cdr3_nt: TGTGCCAGCAGTTCCCAGGCCCAAGAGACCCAGTACTTC; cdr3_aa: CASSSQAQETQYF
clone_size: few; d_call: -; v_call: TRBV11-3; j_call: TRBJ1-5; cdr3_nt: TGTGCCAGCAGCTTTAAGTTGGGGGGCAGGAATCAGCCCCAGCATTTT; cdr3_aa: CASSFKLGGRNQPQHF
clone_size: -; d_call: -; v_call: TRBV11-3; j_call: TRBJ2-6; cdr3_nt: TGTGCCAGCAGCTTAGATCGGGGCCCGGCCAACGTCCTGACTTTC; cdr3_aa: CASSLDRGPANVLTF
clone_size: many; d_call: -; v_call: TRBV15; j_call: TRBJ2-2; cdr3_nt: TGTGCCACCAGCAGAGTAAGGCGGGAGAACACCGGGGAGCTGTTTTTT; cdr3_aa: CATSRVRRENTGELFF
clone_size: medium-sized; d_call: -; v_call: TRBV7-6; j_call: TRBJ2-7; cdr3_nt: TGTGCCAGCAGCTTGGGGGACACCACCTACTACGAGCAGTACTTC; cdr3_aa: CASSLGDTTYYEQYF
clone_size: -; d_call: -; v_call: TRBV5-5; j_call: TRBJ2-3; cdr3_nt: TGTGCCAGCAGCCTTGGGAGCCTCGGGTATACGCAGTATTTT; cdr3_aa: CASSLGSLGYTQYF
clone_size: many; d_call: TRBD1; v_call: TRBV28; j_call: TRBJ2-2; cdr3_nt: TGTGCCAGCAGTCTTGGGGACAGGGAGTATTTGGCCGGCGGACTGTTTTTT; cdr3_aa: CASSLGDREYLAGGLFF
clone_size: few; d_call: -; v_call: TRBV5-4; j_call: TRBJ2-5; cdr3_nt: TGTGCCAGCAGCTTACTTAGTAATCAAGAGACCCAGTACTTC; cdr3_aa: CASSLLSNQETQYF
clone_size: many; d_call: -; v_call: TRBV28; j_call: TRBJ2-5; cdr3_nt: TGTGCCAGCAGTTTACCCCTCGCAGGGCAAGAGACCCAGTACTTC; cdr3_aa: CASSLPLAGQETQYF
clone_size: many; d_call: -; v_call: TRBV4-3; j_call: TRBJ2-7; cdr3_nt: TGCGCCAGCAGCCGTTCCCGGGACTCTGGGGGACAGTACTTC; cdr3_aa: CASSRSRDSGGQYF
clone_size: many; d_call: TRBD1; v_call: TRBV28; j_call: TRBJ2-3; cdr3_nt: TGTGCCAGCAGTCTCTTCGGACAGGGCACAGATACGCAGTATTTT; cdr3_aa: CASSLFGQGTDTQYF
clone_size: many; d_call: -; v_call: TRBV7-9; j_call: TRBJ2-1; cdr3_nt: TGTGCCAGCAGCTTATCGGCAGGGGCTGAGCAGTTCTTC; cdr3_aa: CASSLSAGAEQFF
clone_size: -; d_call: TRBD2; v_call: TRBV7-3; j_call: TRBJ2-1; cdr3_nt: TGTGCCAGCAGCCTCCTCGGGCTAGCGGGAGCGCATGAGCAGTTCTTC; cdr3_aa: CASSLLGLAGAHEQFF
clone_size: few; d_call: TRBD1; v_call: TRBV24-1; j_call: TRBJ2-1; cdr3_nt: TGTGCCACCGGTGGACAGGGGGCCCTTCCTTACAATGAGCAGTTCTTC; cdr3_aa: CATGGQGALPYNEQFF
clone_size: many; d_call: TRBD1; v_call: TRBV2; j_call: TRBJ1-5; cdr3_nt: TGTGCCAGCAGTGCGGTCCGGGACAGGGGGGCTACCCAGCATTTT; cdr3_aa: CASSAVRDRGATQHF
clone_size: -; d_call: -; v_call: TRBV5-1; j_call: TRBJ2-3; cdr3_nt: TGCGCCAGCAGCTTCAGTAGCGCGGTAGATACGCAGTATTTT; cdr3_aa: CASSFSSAVDTQYF
clone_size: few; d_call: TRBD1; v_call: TRBV3-1; j_call: TRBJ2-7; cdr3_nt: TGTGCCAGCAGCCGACAGGGAATAACCGACTACGAGCAGTACTTC; cdr3_aa: CASSRQGITDYEQYF
clone_size: many; d_call: TRBD2; v_call: TRBV7-2; j_call: TRBJ2-1; cdr3_nt: TGTGCCAGCAGCCTGACTAGCGGGAGCTCCAATGAGCAGTTCTTC; cdr3_aa: CASSLTSGSSNEQFF
clone_size: many; d_call: TRBD1; v_call: TRBV6-1; j_call: TRBJ2-1; cdr3_nt: TGTGCCAGCAGTCGACAGGGTGACTACAATGAGCAGTTCTTC; cdr3_aa: CASSRQGDYNEQFF
clone_size: many; d_call: -; v_call: TRBV5-1; j_call: TRBJ2-2; cdr3_nt: TGCGCCAGCAGCTTGGCCGTATCCGGGGGATACACCGGGGAGCTGTTTTTT; cdr3_aa: CASSLAVSGGYTGELFF
clone_size: many; d_call: -; v_call: TRBV6-5; j_call: TRBJ1-5; cdr3_nt: TGTGCCAGCAGTTACACCGACCCTGGTAGGCCCCAGCATTTT; cdr3_aa: CASSYTDPGRPQHF
clone_size: few; d_call: -; v_call: TRBV10-1; j_call: TRBJ2-1; cdr3_nt: TGCGCCAGCAGTGAGTCGACTCTTAATCCCTACAATGAGCAGTTCTTC; cdr3_aa: CASSESTLNPYNEQFF
clone_size: -; d_call: TRBD2; v_call: TRBV7-2; j_call: TRBJ2-3; cdr3_nt: TGTGCCAGCATTAGCGGGAGTGGCACAGATACGCAGTATTTT; cdr3_aa: CASISGSGTDTQYF
clone_size: many; d_call: -; v_call: TRBV29-1; j_call: TRBJ2-1; cdr3_nt: TGCAGCGTTCAGGGGAGAATGAGCAGTTCTCGGTTAAAGCAGTTCTTC; cdr3_aa: CSVQGRMSSSRLKQFF